The present entry profiles one TCR beta chain with its context. This record belongs to a study of blood T cell repertoires in COVID-19. The CDR3 consists of 15 residues. CDR1 and CDR2 from the germline V gene are SEHNR and FQNEAQ (reference sequence). V was trimmed by 5 bases and J by 0 bases, leaving 13 bases between them. Clones were sequenced by immunoSEQ multiplex PCR, and TCRdb holds only the in-frame ones, with some missing. The sample records about 200,000 clones, around 89% being singletons. What was sequenced was PBMCs or T cells enriched from blood (not recorded which). The chain carries TRBV7-9 and TRBJ1-1; D possibly corresponds to TRBD1 (6 bases). The receptor was isolated from a woman between 18 and 29 years old who had recovered from COVID-19. Here the CDR3 DNA reads TGTGCCAGCAGCAGCTGGACAGATTTGAACACTGAAGCTTTCTTT. This encodes CASSSWTDLNTEAFF.